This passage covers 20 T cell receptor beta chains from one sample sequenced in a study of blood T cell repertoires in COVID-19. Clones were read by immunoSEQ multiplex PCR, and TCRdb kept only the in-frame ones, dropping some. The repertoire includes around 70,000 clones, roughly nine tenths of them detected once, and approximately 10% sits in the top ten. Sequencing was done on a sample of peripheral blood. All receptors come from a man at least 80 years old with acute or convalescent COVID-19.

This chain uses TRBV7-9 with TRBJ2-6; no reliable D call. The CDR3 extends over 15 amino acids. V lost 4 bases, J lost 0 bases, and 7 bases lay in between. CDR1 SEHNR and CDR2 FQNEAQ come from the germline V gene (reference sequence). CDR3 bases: TGTGCCAGCAGCTCGCAGGCCTCTGGGGCCAACGTCCTGACTTTC. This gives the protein CASSSQASGANVLTF.

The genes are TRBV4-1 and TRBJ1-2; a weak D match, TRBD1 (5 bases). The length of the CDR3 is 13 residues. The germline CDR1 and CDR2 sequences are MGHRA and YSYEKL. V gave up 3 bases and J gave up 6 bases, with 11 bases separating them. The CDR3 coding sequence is TGCGCCAGCAGCCAGCACGGGGGTAATGGCTACACCTTC. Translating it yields CASSQHGGNGYTF.

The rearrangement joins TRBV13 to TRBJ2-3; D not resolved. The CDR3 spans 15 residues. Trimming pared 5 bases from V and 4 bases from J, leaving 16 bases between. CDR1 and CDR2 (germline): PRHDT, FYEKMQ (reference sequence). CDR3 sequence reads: CASSTAQEPPDTQYF. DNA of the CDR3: TGTGCCAGCAGCACCGCCCAGGAACCCCCAGATACGCAGTATTTT.

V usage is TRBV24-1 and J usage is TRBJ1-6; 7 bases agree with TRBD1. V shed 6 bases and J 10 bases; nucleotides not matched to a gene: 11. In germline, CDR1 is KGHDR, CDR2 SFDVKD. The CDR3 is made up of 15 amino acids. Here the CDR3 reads CATSHGTEEGSPLHF. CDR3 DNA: TGTGCCACCAGTCACGGGACAGAAGAGGGATCACCCCTCCACTTT.

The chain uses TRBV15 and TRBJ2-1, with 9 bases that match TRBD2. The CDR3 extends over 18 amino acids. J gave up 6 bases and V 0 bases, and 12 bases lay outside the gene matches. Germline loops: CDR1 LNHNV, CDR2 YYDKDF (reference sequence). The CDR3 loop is CATSRDGSSGSFINEQFF. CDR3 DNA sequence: TGTGCCACCAGCAGAGATGGAAGTAGCGGGAGTTTTATCAATGAGCAGTTCTTC.

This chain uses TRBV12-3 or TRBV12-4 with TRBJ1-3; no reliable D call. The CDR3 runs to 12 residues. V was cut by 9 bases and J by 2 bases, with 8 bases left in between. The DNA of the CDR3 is TGTGCCAGTACCACAACTGGAAACACCATATATTTT. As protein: CASTTTGNTIYF.

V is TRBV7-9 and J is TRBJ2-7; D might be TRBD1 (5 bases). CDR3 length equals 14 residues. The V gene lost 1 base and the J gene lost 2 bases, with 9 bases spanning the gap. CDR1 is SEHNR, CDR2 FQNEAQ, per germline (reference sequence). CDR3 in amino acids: CASSLDAGPYEQYF. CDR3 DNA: TGTGCCAGCAGCTTAGACGCAGGGCCCTACGAGCAGTACTTC.

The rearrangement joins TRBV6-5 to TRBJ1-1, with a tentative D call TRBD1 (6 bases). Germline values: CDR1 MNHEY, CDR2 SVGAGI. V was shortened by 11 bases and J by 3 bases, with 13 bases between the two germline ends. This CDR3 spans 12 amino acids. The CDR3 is CAAQGGYTEAFF. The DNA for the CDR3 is TGTGCCGCCCAAGGGGGTTACACTGAAGCTTTCTTT.

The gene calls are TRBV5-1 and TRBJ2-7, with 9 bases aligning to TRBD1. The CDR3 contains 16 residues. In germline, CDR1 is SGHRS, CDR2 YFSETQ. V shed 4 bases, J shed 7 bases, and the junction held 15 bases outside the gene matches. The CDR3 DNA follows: TGCGCCAGCAGCGACCAAGCGTGGGACAGGGTAAGAGAGCAGTACTTC. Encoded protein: CASSDQAWDRVREQYF.

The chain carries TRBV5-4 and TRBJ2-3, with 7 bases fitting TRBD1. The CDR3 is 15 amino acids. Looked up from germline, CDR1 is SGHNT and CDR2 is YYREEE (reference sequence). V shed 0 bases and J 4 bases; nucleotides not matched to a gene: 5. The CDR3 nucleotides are TGTGCCAGCAGCTTGGTCCGACAGGGAGCAGATACGCAGTATTTT. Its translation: CASSLVRQGADTQYF.

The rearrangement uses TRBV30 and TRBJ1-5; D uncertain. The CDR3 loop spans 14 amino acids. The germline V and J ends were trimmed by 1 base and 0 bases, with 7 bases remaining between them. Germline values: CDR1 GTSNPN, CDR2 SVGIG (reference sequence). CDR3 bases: TGTGCCTGGAGTGGCGGCACTAGCAATCAGCCCCAGCATTTT. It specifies CAWSGGTSNQPQHF.

The CDR3 DNA is TGTGCCAGCAGCTGGGGGGTAGCGGGGAACGAGCAGTACTTC. Protein product: CASSWGVAGNEQYF. V usage is TRBV5-4 and J usage is TRBJ2-7; TRBD2 aligns across 8 bases. CDR1 is SGHNT, CDR2 YYREEE, per germline (reference sequence). V dropped 3 bases and J dropped 5; count of bases not matched to a gene: 7. The CDR3 sequence is 14 residues long.

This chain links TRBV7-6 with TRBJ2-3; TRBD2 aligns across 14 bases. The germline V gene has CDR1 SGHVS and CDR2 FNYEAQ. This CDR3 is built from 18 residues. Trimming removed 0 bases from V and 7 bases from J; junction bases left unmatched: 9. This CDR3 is CASSLAPTSGGAKNTQYF. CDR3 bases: TGTGCCAGCAGCTTAGCCCCGACTAGCGGGGGGGCAAAAAATACGCAGTATTTT.

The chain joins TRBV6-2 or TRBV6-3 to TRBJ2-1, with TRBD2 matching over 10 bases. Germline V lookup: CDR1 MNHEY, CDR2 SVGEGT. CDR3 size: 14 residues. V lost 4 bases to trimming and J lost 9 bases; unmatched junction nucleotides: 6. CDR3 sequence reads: CASSWGRLAGEQFF. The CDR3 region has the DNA TGTGCCAGCAGTTGGGGGCGACTAGCGGGTGAGCAGTTCTTC.

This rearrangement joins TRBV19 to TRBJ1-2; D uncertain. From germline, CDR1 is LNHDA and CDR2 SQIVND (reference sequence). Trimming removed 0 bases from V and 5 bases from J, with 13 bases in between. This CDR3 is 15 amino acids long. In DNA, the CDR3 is TGTGCCAGTAGTATAGACTTACCCGAGAAGTATGGCTACACCTTC. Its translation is CASSIDLPEKYGYTF.

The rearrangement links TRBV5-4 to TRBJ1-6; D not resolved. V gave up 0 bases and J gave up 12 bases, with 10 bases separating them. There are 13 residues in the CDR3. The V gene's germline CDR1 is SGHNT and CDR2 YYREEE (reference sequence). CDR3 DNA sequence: TGTGCCAGCAGCTTGGGCTATGCCGAACCCCTCCACTTT. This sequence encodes CASSLGYAEPLHF.

The CDR3: CARGQGGYEQFF. CDR3 in DNA: TGTGCCCGTGGACAGGGGGGCTATGAGCAGTTCTTC. This chain joins TRBV7-4 and TRBJ2-1, with TRBD1 matching over 10 bases. V lost 11 bases to trimming and J lost 8 bases; unmatched junction nucleotides: 6. The CDR3 is 12 residues long. From germline, CDR1 is SGHVT and CDR2 SQSDAQ.

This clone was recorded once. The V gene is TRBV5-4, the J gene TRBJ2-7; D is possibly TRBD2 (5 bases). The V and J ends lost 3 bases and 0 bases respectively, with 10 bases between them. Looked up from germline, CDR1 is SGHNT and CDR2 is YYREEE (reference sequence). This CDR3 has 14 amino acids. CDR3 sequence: CASSSAGVSYEQYF. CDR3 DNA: TGTGCCAGCAGCTCTGCCGGGGTCTCCTACGAGCAGTACTTC. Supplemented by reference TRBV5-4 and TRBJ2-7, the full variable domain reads ETGVTQSPTHLIKTRGQQVTLRCSSQSGHNTVSWYQQALGQGPQFIFQYYREEENGRGNFPPRFSGLQFPNYSSELNVNALELDDSALYLCASSSAGVSYEQYFGPGTRLTVT.

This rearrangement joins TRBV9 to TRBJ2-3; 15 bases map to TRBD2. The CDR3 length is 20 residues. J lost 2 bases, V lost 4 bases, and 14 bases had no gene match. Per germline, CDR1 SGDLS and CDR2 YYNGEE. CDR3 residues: CASSPSLWTSGGGFTDTQYF. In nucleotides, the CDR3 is TGTGCCAGCAGCCCGAGCCTCTGGACTAGCGGGGGGGGTTTCACAGATACGCAGTATTTT.

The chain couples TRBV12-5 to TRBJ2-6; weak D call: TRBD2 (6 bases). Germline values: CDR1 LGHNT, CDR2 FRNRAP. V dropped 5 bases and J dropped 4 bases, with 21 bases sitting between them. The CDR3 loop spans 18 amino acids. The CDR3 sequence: CASGPVAGKFSGANVLTF. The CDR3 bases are TGTGCTAGTGGTCCCGTGGCGGGGAAGTTCTCCGGGGCCAACGTCCTGACTTTC.